Below, 21 T cell receptor beta chains from the same sample are listed, as sequenced in a study of cytomegalovirus exposure and HLA in healthy donors. The protocol was immunoSEQ multiplex PCR, while the TCRdb copy is restricted to in-frame clones and leaves out a portion. The sample lists 50,000 to 70,000 clones, 90% to 95% seen once, with approximately 6.4% in the top ten. The sequenced sample consisted of PBMCs. These receptors were taken from a woman aged 18-29 years in good health and CMV-seropositive.

This clone is a singleton in its sample. The chain carries TRBV18 and TRBJ1-2; possible D gene TRBD1, 6 bases. The V gene's germline CDR1 is KGHSH and CDR2 LQKENI. The V and J ends lost 3 bases and 4 bases respectively, with 18 bases between them. CDR3 length: 16 residues. CDR3 bases: TGTGCCAGCTCACCGTCTCCGGGGGGCGAGGCCTATGGCTACACCTTC. This translates into CASSPSPGGEAYGYTF.

The V and J genes are TRBV7-2 and TRBJ1-2, with TRBD1 matching over 7 bases. The CDR3 runs to 14 residues. Germline lookup yields CDR1 SGHTA and CDR2 FQGNSA. J was trimmed by 2 bases and V by 1 base; bases with no gene match: 1. Here the CDR3 reads CASSLEGQNYGYTF. The CDR3 nucleotides read TGTGCCAGCAGCTTAGAGGGACAGAACTATGGCTACACCTTC.

V gene TRBV7-2 combines with J gene TRBJ1-1; tentatively, D is TRBD1 (5 bases). Trimming left V 6 bases short and J 1 base short, with 9 bases between. Looked up from germline, CDR1 is SGHTA and CDR2 is FQGNSA. CDR3 length equals 13 residues. As DNA, the CDR3 is TGTGCCAGCAGTTCCAGGGCGAACACTGAAGCTTTCTTT. It codes for CASSSRANTEAFF.

The chain couples TRBV28 to TRBJ2-3; D possibly corresponds to TRBD2 (5 bases). In germline, CDR1 is MDHEN, CDR2 SYDVKM. CDR3 size: 15 residues. V shed 3 bases and J shed 4 bases, with 14 bases lying between them. The CDR3 protein is CASSLRALGADTQYF. The CDR3, as DNA: TGTGCCAGCAGTTTGCGGGCCCTTGGCGCAGATACGCAGTATTTT. Full variable domain (remainder filled in from reference TRBV28 and TRBJ2-3): DVKVTQSSRYLVKRTGEKVFLECVQDMDHENMFWYRQDPGLGLRLIYFSYDVKMKEKGDIPEGYSVSREKKERFSLILESASTNQTSMYLCASSLRALGADTQYFGPGTRLTVL.

This chain links TRBV27 with TRBJ2-7; 8 bases align to TRBD2. CDR3 size: 16 residues. The V and J ends lost 3 bases and 0 bases, in that order; junction bases with no gene match: 7. Looked up from germline, CDR1 is MNHEY and CDR2 is SMNVEV (reference sequence). Here the CDR3 reads CASSFSTGTSSYEQYF. The CDR3 nucleotides read TGTGCCAGCAGTTTCTCAACCGGGACTAGCTCCTACGAGCAGTACTTC.

The rearrangement joins TRBV27 to TRBJ2-3, with D uncertain. The CDR3 has 15 residues. V lost 4 bases and J 0 bases, leaving 11 bases between the germline ends. Germline V lookup: CDR1 MNHEY, CDR2 SMNVEV (reference sequence). The CDR3 loop reads CASSSGTTSTDTQYF. CDR3 in DNA: TGTGCCAGCAGTTCCGGAACGACAAGCACAGATACGCAGTATTTT.

CDR3 protein: CASSAETGARAYEQYF. The CDR3 DNA sequence: TGTGCCAGCAGCGCAGAGACAGGGGCAAGGGCCTACGAGCAGTACTTC. This chain uses TRBV9 with TRBJ2-7; 8 bases fit TRBD1. Germline V gives CDR1 SGDLS, CDR2 YYNGEE. The J segment lost 2 bases and the V segment lost 3 bases, leaving 10 bases of the junction unmatched. There are 16 residues in the CDR3.

The rearrangement uses TRBV5-5 and TRBJ1-2; D possibly corresponds to TRBD1 (5 bases). CDR1 is SGHKS, CDR2 YYEKEE, per germline (reference sequence). The CDR3 spans 13 residues. Trimming cost V 4 bases and J 5 bases, with 12 bases left between them. The CDR3 loop is CASSPTGDYGYTF. The CDR3 DNA reads as TGTGCCAGCAGCCCTACAGGAGATTATGGCTACACCTTC. Based on the CDR3 plus reference TRBV5-5 and TRBJ1-2, the full variable domain is DAGVTQSPTHLIKTRGQQVTLRCSPISGHKSVSWYQQVLGQGPQFIFQYYEKEERGRGNFPDRFSARQFPNYSSELNVNALLLGDSALYLCASSPTGDYGYTFGSGTRLTVV.

The V and J genes are TRBV7-9 and TRBJ2-3; 8 nucleotides agree with TRBD2. CDR1 and CDR2 (germline): SEHNR, FQNEAQ (reference sequence). Losses at the gene ends were 1 base for V and 3 bases for J; bases not matched to a gene: 6. The CDR3 contains 16 residues. CDR3: CASSLGSQRETDTQYF. CDR3 DNA sequence: TGTGCCAGCAGCTTAGGATCCCAGCGGGAGACAGATACGCAGTATTTT.

V usage is TRBV4-1 and J usage is TRBJ2-1, with 9 bases fitting TRBD2. Looked up from germline, CDR1 is MGHRA and CDR2 is YSYEKL. This CDR3 region has 16 residues. V was clipped by 4 bases and J by 4 bases; unmatched bases: 8. CDR3 sequence (DNA): TGCGCCAGCAGCCCAACTGGACTAGCGACTTACAATGAGCAGTTCTTC. Amino acids: CASSPTGLATYNEQFF.

This sequence joins TRBV4-1 and TRBJ1-4; 11 bases agree with TRBD1. CDR1 and CDR2 from the germline V gene are MGHRA and YSYEKL. The CDR3 has 16 residues. The J segment lost 3 bases and the V segment lost 5 bases, leaving 5 bases of the junction unmatched. The CDR3 here is CASSGTGGGSNEKLFF. CDR3 bases: TGCGCCAGCAGCGGGACAGGGGGAGGATCTAATGAAAAACTGTTTTTT.

This clone was recorded only once. This chain links TRBV7-8 with TRBJ2-3; 9 bases align to TRBD2. Germline CDR1 is SGHVS and CDR2 is FQNEAQ. The V and J ends lost 1 base and 1 base, in that order; junction bases with no gene match: 3. The CDR3 consists of 16 residues. CDR3 coding DNA: TGTGCCAGCAGCTTAGAAGTAGCGGGAGGCACAGATACGCAGTATTTT. As protein: CASSLEVAGGTDTQYF.

The chain has TRBV9 and TRBJ1-4; 8 bases are a match to TRBD1. The germline V gene encodes CDR1 SGDLS and CDR2 YYNGEE. The CDR3 covers 16 residues. V shed 2 bases and J 8 bases; nucleotides not matched to a gene: 11. As DNA, the CDR3 is TGTGCCAGCAGCGTCAACAGGGGGGGAAACCAAGAAAAACTGTTTTTT. Translated, it gives CASSVNRGGNQEKLFF.

This chain connects TRBV19 to TRBJ1-4; TRBD1 is a possible D gene (5 bases). Trimming stripped 7 bases from V and 4 bases from J, with 10 bases between. Germline CDR1 reads LNHDA; CDR2 reads SQIVND (reference sequence). This CDR3 is built from 13 residues. CDR3 DNA: TGTGCCAGTACGGCGACAGATAATGAAAAACTGTTTTTT. Translated: CASTATDNEKLFF.

A single count supports this clone. The gene calls are TRBV7-2 and TRBJ2-3; 15 bases align to TRBD2. Germline values: CDR1 SGHTA, CDR2 FQGNSA. J lost 5 bases, V lost 2 bases, and 5 bases had no gene match. The CDR3 spans 17 residues. The CDR3 protein is CASSLRTSGGAKDTQYF. Here the CDR3 DNA reads TGTGCCAGCAGCTTACGGACTAGCGGGGGGGCCAAAGATACGCAGTATTTT.

The chain recombines TRBV19 with TRBJ1-1; D might be TRBD1 (5 bases). The CDR3 is made up of 16 amino acids. V lost 1 base, J lost 5 bases, and 17 bases lay in between. Germline V lookup: CDR1 LNHDA, CDR2 SQIVND (reference sequence). CDR3 nucleotides: TGTGCCAGTAGTATAGGGTTAGTAGGGGTAAGGACTGAAGCTTTCTTT. This gives the protein CASSIGLVGVRTEAFF.

The V call is TRBV9, the J call TRBJ2-7; perhaps TRBD1 as D (5 bases). This CDR3 spans 15 amino acids. Trimming pared 0 bases from V and 3 bases from J, leaving 13 bases between. Germline V gene data show CDR1 as SGDLS and CDR2 as YYNGEE. The CDR3 loop reads CASSVGSRVVYEQYF. The CDR3 DNA follows: TGTGCCAGCAGCGTAGGAAGCAGGGTAGTCTACGAGCAGTACTTC.

The J gene is TRBJ1-1, the V gene TRBV7-6; tentative D call: TRBD1 (6 bases). V gave up 5 bases and J gave up 1 base, with 17 bases separating them. This CDR3 has 16 amino acids. The V gene's germline CDR1 is SGHVS and CDR2 FNYEAQ. CDR3 region: CASSPRLGQQNTEAFF. CDR3 coding DNA: TGTGCCAGCAGCCCCCGTCTAGGACAGCAGAACACTGAAGCTTTCTTT.

The V call is TRBV6-5, the J call TRBJ2-2; TRBD1 might be the D (5 bases). This CDR3 spans 15 amino acids. Germline lookup yields CDR1 MNHEY and CDR2 SVGAGI. Trimming cost V 4 bases and J 5 bases, with 14 bases left between them. The CDR3 sequence is CASSFLTEMTGELFF. The CDR3 DNA follows: TGTGCCAGCAGTTTTCTGACAGAGATGACCGGGGAGCTGTTTTTT.

The chain combines TRBV6-1 with TRBJ2-2, with D uncertain. CDR1 and CDR2 (germline): MNHNS, SASEGT. Trimming removed 5 bases from V and 0 bases from J, with 7 bases in between. This CDR3 comprises 14 residues. The CDR3 loop is CASSPTSNTGELFF. Written as DNA, the CDR3 is TGTGCCAGCAGTCCTACCTCGAACACCGGGGAGCTGTTTTTT.

The chain is built from TRBV10-1 and TRBJ2-1; the match to TRBD2 covers 8 bases. The germline V gene encodes CDR1 WNHNN and CDR2 SYGVQD (reference sequence). V lost 6 bases, J lost 9 bases, and 10 bases stayed unmatched. This CDR3 region has 14 residues. CDR3 bases: TGCGCCAGCAGCCCCTCGGGAGGGGGGGCTGAGCAGTTCTTC. As protein: CASSPSGGGAEQFF.